This T cell receptor beta chain came from a study of OX40 agonist ivuxolimab in advanced cancers. This CDR3 contains 14 residues. Trimming pared 6 bases from V and 3 bases from J, leaving 14 bases between. Looked up from germline, CDR1 is SGHTA and CDR2 is FQGTGA. The repertoire was sequenced with immunoSEQ multiplex PCR; TCRdb's copy has only in-frame clones and lacks some. The sample contains roughly 80,000 clones, over 65% of which appear only once. The TCR comes from an adult with an advanced solid tumor such as melanoma, head and neck, liver or kidney cancer. The chain combines TRBV7-3 with TRBJ2-5, with D unresolved. The starting material was CD4+ or CD8+ T cells sorted from blood, obtained in a trial of the OX40 agonist ivuxolimab. The CDR3 here is CASRSPNVEETQYF. In DNA, the CDR3 is TGTGCCAGCAGGTCTCCCAATGTGGAAGAGACCCAGTACTTC.